One sample yielded the 20 T cell receptor beta chains listed below, sequenced in a study of T-cell memory formation after mild COVID-19. TCRdb independently ran MiXCR on the 5' RACE reads; one entry per CDR3 protein. The sample records about 450,000 distinct CDR3 sequences, more than 20% being singletons. Input material: PBMCs or a T cell subset sorted from them (not recorded which). Receptors originate from an adult woman who had mild COVID-19 (a few samples of this study predate the infection). Cell type and time point are not known.

The V call is TRBV20-1, the J call TRBJ2-3; D perhaps matches TRBD1 (5 bases). The CDR3 has 17 amino acids. V was shortened by 2 bases and J by 4 bases, with 22 bases between the two germline ends. Germline V gene sequence: CDR1 DFQATT, CDR2 SNEGSKA (reference sequence). CDR3 loop: CSARRTLRRGFADTQYF. The CDR3 nucleotides read TGCAGTGCTAGACGCACTCTACGAAGGGGCTTCGCAGATACGCAGTATTTT.

This clonotype was detected only a few times. The rearrangement links TRBV5-1 to TRBJ2-3, with unresolved D. This CDR3 comprises 14 residues. Germline assignment: CDR1 SGHRS and CDR2 YFSETQ. V gave up 0 bases and J gave up 6 bases, with 11 bases separating them. The CDR3: CASSLGTEGDTQYF. The CDR3 nucleotides read TGCGCCAGCAGCTTGGGGACGGAAGGGGATACGCAGTATTTT.

The table lists this clonotype with a few counts. This chain joins TRBV7-3 and TRBJ1-1; 12 nucleotides line up with TRBD1. The germline CDR1 and CDR2 sequences are SGHTA and FQGTGA. CDR3 length: 17 residues. With 5 bases clipped from V and 4 bases from J, the junction kept 11 bases outside the gene matches. CDR3 nucleotide sequence: TGTGCCAGCAGCCCCGGGACAGGGGGCTGGATGGCCACTGAAGCTTTCTTT. This gives the protein CASSPGTGGWMATEAFF.

This clonotype was observed a handful of times. The chain combines TRBV6-2 or TRBV6-3 with TRBJ2-1; unclear D gene. The ends were cut back, 7 bases at V and 0 bases at J, with 13 bases in the middle. Germline lookup yields CDR1 MNHEY and CDR2 SVGEGT. The CDR3 loop spans 15 amino acids. The CDR3 loop reads CASIRDPSSYNEQFF. CDR3 coding DNA: TGTGCCAGCATAAGGGATCCGAGCTCCTACAATGAGCAGTTCTTC.

The chain carries TRBV20-1 and TRBJ2-3, with 9 nucleotides matching TRBD2. Germline V gene sequence: CDR1 DFQATT, CDR2 SNEGSKA (reference sequence). This CDR3 is built from 15 residues. The V segment lost 5 bases and the J segment 6 bases; nucleotides outside the gene matches: 12. Written as DNA, the CDR3 is TGCAGTGCTCTGACTGGGCGCGGGGGGGCCGATACGCAGTATTTT. Translation: CSALTGRGGADTQYF.

A single count supports this clonotype. This chain links TRBV7-9 with TRBJ2-1, with D possibly TRBD2 on 5 matching bases. The germline V gene has CDR1 SEHNR and CDR2 FQNEAQ (reference sequence). This CDR3 region has 19 residues. Trimming pared 4 bases from V and 0 bases from J, leaving 22 bases between. The CDR3, as DNA: TGTGCCAGCAGCTCCCCATGGGAGAGTTTAGAGGGCTCCTACAATGAGCAGTTCTTC. This sequence encodes CASSSPWESLEGSYNEQFF.

This clonotype was seen a few times. The V call is TRBV27, the J call TRBJ1-2; D ambiguous. The V end was cut by 8 bases, the J end by 4 bases, with 8 bases between. There are 11 residues in the CDR3. The germline CDR1 and CDR2 sequences are MNHEY and SMNVEV (reference sequence). This CDR3 reads CASWAIYGYTF. The CDR3 DNA sequence: TGTGCCAGCTGGGCCATCTATGGCTACACCTTC.

This clonotype was picked up a small number of times. CDR3 sequence (DNA): TGTGCCAGCAGTTTGTGGGAGGGCCGCGGGGAGCTGTTTTTT. Amino acids: CASSLWEGRGELFF. This chain links TRBV12-3 or TRBV12-4 with TRBJ2-2; TRBD2 matches at 7 bases. Trimming at V came to 3 bases and at J to 7 bases, leaving 5 bases not matched to a gene. The CDR3 is 14 residues long.

The chain recombines TRBV6-1 with TRBJ2-3; 8 nucleotides line up with TRBD2. The V and J ends lost 7 bases and 6 bases, in that order; junction bases with no gene match: 6. There are 13 residues in the CDR3. The germline CDR1 and CDR2 sequences are MNHNS and SASEGT. The CDR3 sequence: CASTAGGGDTQYF. The DNA for the CDR3 is TGTGCCAGCACGGCGGGGGGAGGGGATACGCAGTATTTT.

This clonotype showed up just once. This chain links TRBV12-3 or TRBV12-4 with TRBJ2-3; D not certain. Trimming left V 0 bases short and J 8 bases short, with 9 bases between. The CDR3 sequence is 13 residues long. CDR3 residues: CASSLADYSTQYF. The CDR3 nucleotides read TGTGCCAGCAGTTTAGCGGATTACTCTACGCAGTATTTT.

V gene TRBV6-4 combines with J gene TRBJ2-1; D is perhaps TRBD1 (5 bases). Germline V gene sequence: CDR1 MRHNA, CDR2 SNTAGT. V was pared by 4 bases and J by 8 bases, with 15 bases between. CDR3 length equals 14 residues. The CDR3 reads CASSAAGSADEQFF. CDR3 nucleotides: TGTGCCAGCAGTGCGGCAGGGTCAGCAGATGAGCAGTTCTTC.

This chain links TRBV15 with TRBJ2-7; D is uncertain. The V end lost 5 bases, the J end lost 0 bases, and 14 bases lay between the germline ends. Germline CDR1 LNHNV, CDR2 YYDKDF (reference sequence). CDR3 length: 15 residues. The CDR3 region has the DNA TGTGCCACCAGCTTCGATTCCGCGAGCTCCTACGAGCAGTACTTC. Residues: CATSFDSASSYEQYF.

The chain links TRBV5-1 to TRBJ2-7; the D gene is possibly TRBD1 (5 bases). CDR1 is SGHRS and CDR2 is YFSETQ in the germline V gene. V was cut by 4 bases and J by 2 bases, with 16 bases left in between. This CDR3 is 15 amino acids long. The CDR3 protein is CASSVQVSGPYEQYF. In DNA, the CDR3 is TGCGCCAGCAGCGTACAGGTCTCCGGGCCCTACGAGCAGTACTTC.

Written as DNA, the CDR3 is TGCAGCGTTGAATTGCCTGGGGGGGCCCAGTACTTC. Translating gives CSVELPGGAQYF. The gene calls are TRBV29-1 and TRBJ2-5; the match to TRBD2 covers 7 bases. Trimming at V came to 2 bases and at J to 9 bases, leaving 6 bases not matched to a gene. The CDR3 extends over 12 amino acids. Per the germline V gene, CDR1 is SQVTM and CDR2 is ANQGSEA.

CDR3 protein: CASSSETRYNEQFF. For the CDR3, the DNA is TGTGCCAGCAGTTCCGAGACTAGATACAATGAGCAGTTCTTC. The rearrangement joins TRBV12-3 or TRBV12-4 to TRBJ2-1; perhaps TRBD2 as D (6 bases). Trimming removed 4 bases at V and 4 bases at J, with 11 bases between. This CDR3 is built from 14 residues.

This clonotype showed up just a few times. The rearrangement joins TRBV5-1 to TRBJ2-5; 9 bases are shared with TRBD1. J gave up 5 bases and V 4 bases, and 6 bases lay outside the gene matches. Per the germline V gene, CDR1 is SGHRS and CDR2 is YFSETQ. The CDR3 length is 14 residues. The CDR3 sequence: CASSSTGGPETQYF. The CDR3 DNA sequence: TGCGCCAGCAGCAGCACAGGGGGCCCGGAGACCCAGTACTTC.

This clonotype was picked up a small number of times. The chain has TRBV15 and TRBJ2-7; D is possibly TRBD1 (6 bases). CDR1 is LNHNV and CDR2 is YYDKDF in the germline V gene (reference sequence). V was shortened by 0 bases and J by 6 bases, with 18 bases between the two germline ends. This CDR3 has 16 amino acids. The CDR3 DNA sequence: TGTGCCACCAGCAGAGATCCTCCAGGGGTGGTTAGCGAGCAGTACTTC. The encoded protein is CATSRDPPGVVSEQYF.

The V and J genes are TRBV7-2 and TRBJ1-6; the D gene is possibly TRBD1 (5 bases). V lost 3 bases to trimming and J lost 6 bases, with 12 bases between them. CDR3 length equals 15 residues. CDR1 is SGHTA, CDR2 FQGNSA, per germline. CDR3 amino acids: CASSFRPGPNSPLHF. Here the CDR3 DNA reads TGTGCCAGCAGCTTCCGGCCGGGACCTAATTCACCCCTCCACTTT.

This clonotype was seen only a few times. Written as DNA, the CDR3 is TGTGCCAGCAGCCCGCGAGGGGAGGGCCGCTACGAGCAGTACTTC. Translating gives CASSPRGEGRYEQYF. V and J are TRBV3-1 and TRBJ2-7, with 7 nucleotides matching TRBD2. CDR1 and CDR2 from the germline V gene are LGHDT and YNNKEL (reference sequence). V was clipped by 4 bases and J by 3 bases; unmatched bases: 9. The CDR3 is made up of 15 amino acids.

In this sample, this clonotype turned up once. The chain combines TRBV4-1 with TRBJ1-3; D is perhaps TRBD1 (5 bases). Trimming took off 0 bases at V and 4 bases at J, with 10 bases between the two ends. The germline gives CDR1 MGHRA, CDR2 YSYEKL. The CDR3 length is 15 residues. The CDR3 nucleotides are TGCGCCAGCAGCCAAGAAGGGAGGGGCGGAAACACCATATATTTT. Protein: CASSQEGRGGNTIYF.